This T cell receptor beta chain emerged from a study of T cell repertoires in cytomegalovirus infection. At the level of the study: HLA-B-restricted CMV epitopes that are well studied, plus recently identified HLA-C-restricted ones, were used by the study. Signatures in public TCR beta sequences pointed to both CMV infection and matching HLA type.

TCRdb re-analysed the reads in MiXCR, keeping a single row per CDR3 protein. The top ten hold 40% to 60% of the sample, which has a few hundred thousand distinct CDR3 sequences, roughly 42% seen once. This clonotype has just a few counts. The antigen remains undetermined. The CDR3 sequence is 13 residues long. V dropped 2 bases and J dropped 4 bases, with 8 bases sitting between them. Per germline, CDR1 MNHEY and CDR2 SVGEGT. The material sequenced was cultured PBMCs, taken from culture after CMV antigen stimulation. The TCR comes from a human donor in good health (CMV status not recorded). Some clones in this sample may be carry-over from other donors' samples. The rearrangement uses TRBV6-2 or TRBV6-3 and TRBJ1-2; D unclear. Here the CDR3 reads CASSYDGGYGYTF. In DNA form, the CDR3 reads TGTGCCAGCAGTTACGACGGAGGCTATGGCTACACCTTC.